The next 25 T cell receptor beta chains were all read from a single sample in a study of blood T cell repertoires in COVID-19. Method: immunoSEQ multiplex PCR; TCRdb's copy keeps in-frame clones and lacks some. The sample lists about 270,000 clones, approximately 85% seen once, with about 10% in the top ten. The sequencing sample was made of peripheral blood. The receptors were gathered from a woman aged 70-85 years with acute or convalescent COVID-19.

The V call is TRBV30, the J call TRBJ1-1; D is unclear. The germline V gene encodes CDR1 GTSNPN and CDR2 SVGIG (reference sequence). V was pared by 5 bases and J by 2 bases, with 9 bases between. The CDR3 runs 12 residues. CDR3 nucleotide sequence: TGTGCCTGGGCCTCAGGTAACACTGAAGCTTTCTTT. It encodes CAWASGNTEAFF.

The CDR3 spells CASSYRPRDQPQHF. CDR3 DNA sequence: TGTGCCAGTAGTTACCGGCCCAGGGATCAGCCCCAGCATTTT. The chain is built from TRBV19 and TRBJ1-5; D might be TRBD1 (5 bases). The CDR3 covers 14 residues. Trimming removed 5 bases from V and 5 bases from J, with 13 bases in between. CDR1 is LNHDA, CDR2 SQIVND, per germline (reference sequence).

The rearrangement links TRBV19 to TRBJ2-7; the D gene is possibly TRBD2 (6 bases). This CDR3 comprises 13 residues. Germline V lookup: CDR1 LNHDA, CDR2 SQIVND (reference sequence). V lost 7 bases, J lost 6 bases, and 16 bases lay in between. In DNA form, the CDR3 reads TGTGCCAGTATGGGACTCGACCGGCCCGAGCAGTACTTC. Translation: CASMGLDRPEQYF.

The CDR3 sequence is CASSLAGNSYEQYF. CDR3 nucleotides: TGCGCCAGCAGCTTGGCAGGGAATTCCTACGAGCAGTACTTC. The chain links TRBV5-1 to TRBJ2-7; D is perhaps TRBD1 (5 bases). V was clipped by 0 bases and J by 1 base, with 8 bases between them. Looked up from germline, CDR1 is SGHRS and CDR2 is YFSETQ. The CDR3 consists of 14 residues.

The chain carries TRBV11-2 and TRBJ2-2, with TRBD2 identical over 8 bases. Unmatched junction bases numbered 10, after V lost 10 bases and J lost 6 bases. Germline V lookup: CDR1 SGHAT, CDR2 FQNNGV. The CDR3 totals 14 residues. CDR3: CAIGPGTSAGELFF. The CDR3, as DNA: TGTGCCATCGGGCCCGGGACTAGTGCCGGGGAGCTGTTTTTT.

V is TRBV27 and J is TRBJ1-1; unclear D gene. The CDR3 totals 14 residues. Trimming took 2 bases from V and 3 from J, leaving 10 bases between them. Germline V gene data show CDR1 as MNHEY and CDR2 as SMNVEV (reference sequence). CDR3 coding DNA: TGTGCCAGCAGTTTAACCCGCCGGGACACTGAAGCTTTCTTT. Translation: CASSLTRRDTEAFF.

The chain joins TRBV2 to TRBJ1-1, with D possibly matching TRBD1 (5 bases). Per germline, CDR1 SNHLY and CDR2 FYNNEI. The CDR3 loop spans 13 amino acids. Between the trimmed V and J ends, which lost 7 bases and 8 bases, there was a span of 17 bases. CDR3 protein: CASKIRTSAEAFF. The DNA for the CDR3 is TGTGCCAGCAAAATTAGGACATCAGCGGAAGCTTTCTTT.

The chain joins TRBV25-1 to TRBJ1-2; D is possibly TRBD1 (6 bases). Germline-derived CDR1 and CDR2 are MGHDK and SYGVNS. Between the trimmed V and J ends, which lost 5 bases and 1 base, there was a span of 11 bases. CDR3 length equals 14 residues. CDR3 sequence: CASSLTGVNYGYTF. Here the CDR3 DNA reads TGTGCCAGCAGTCTGACAGGTGTTAACTATGGCTACACCTTC.

This chain uses TRBV7-3 with TRBJ1-6, with unresolved D. V lost 0 bases, J lost 4 bases, and 7 bases lay in between. Germline V CDR1 and CDR2: SGHTA, FQGTGA. CDR3 length equals 15 residues. The CDR3 protein is CASSLTTGYNSPLHF. In DNA form, the CDR3 reads TGTGCCAGCAGCTTAACAACCGGGTATAATTCACCCCTCCACTTT.

The J gene is TRBJ1-6, the V gene TRBV21-1. TRBV21-1 is termed a pseudogene. This CDR3 has 16 amino acids. The CDR3 sequence is CASSRRGGSYNSPLHF. The CDR3 region has the DNA TGTGCCAGCAGCCGAAGGGGGGGCTCCTATAATTCACCCCTCCACTTT.

The chain combines TRBV5-1 with TRBJ2-3, with D perhaps TRBD1 (6 bases). Between the trimmed V and J ends, which lost 9 bases and 1 base, there was a span of 12 bases. The V gene's germline CDR1 is SGHRS and CDR2 YFSETQ. The CDR3 consists of 13 residues. The CDR3 reads CAKKTGGTDTQYF. The CDR3 bases are TGCGCCAAGAAGACAGGCGGCACAGATACGCAGTATTTT.

The rearrangement joins TRBV7-9 to TRBJ2-3, with TRBD1 matching 8 bases. The ends lost 4 bases at V and 4 bases at J; junction bases unmatched: 7. The CDR3 runs 15 residues. Germline CDR1 and CDR2: SEHNR and FQNEAQ (reference sequence). In nucleotides, the CDR3 is TGTGCCAGCAGCTGGGACAGGCGGGGCCCAGATACGCAGTATTTT. Translated, it gives CASSWDRRGPDTQYF.

This CDR3 is CASSIDRFPGAVNTEAFF. The CDR3 nucleotides are TGTGCCAGTAGTATAGATCGTTTTCCAGGGGCGGTGAACACTGAAGCTTTCTTT. The chain combines TRBV19 with TRBJ1-1; possibly TRBD1 for D (6 bases). V was trimmed by 0 bases and J by 0 bases, leaving 17 bases between them. The germline V gene encodes CDR1 LNHDA and CDR2 SQIVND (reference sequence). The CDR3 contains 18 residues.

This chain joins TRBV5-1 and TRBJ1-2; no clear D gene. The CDR3 totals 13 residues. V gave up 0 bases and J gave up 2 bases, with 5 bases separating them. Per the germline V gene, CDR1 is SGHRS and CDR2 is YFSETQ. In nucleotides, the CDR3 is TGCGCCAGCAGCTTGGACGGGAACTATGGCTACACCTTC. Protein product: CASSLDGNYGYTF.

The chain combines TRBV10-3 with TRBJ1-2; no reliable D call. V was pared by 4 bases and J by 2 bases, with 14 bases between. This CDR3 is built from 15 residues. Germline V gene data show CDR1 as ENHRY and CDR2 as SYGVKD. CDR3 amino acids: CAISGTGRTNYGYTF. As DNA, the CDR3 is TGTGCCATCAGTGGGACTGGACGGACGAACTATGGCTACACCTTC.

The DNA for the CDR3 is TGTGCCAGCAGTGAAAGCAGGGTTCAAGAGACCCAGTACTTC. Protein: CASSESRVQETQYF. The chain carries TRBV6-1 and TRBJ2-5; tentative D call: TRBD1 (5 bases). V lost 2 bases to trimming and J lost 2 bases, with 9 bases between them. Looked up from germline, CDR1 is MNHNS and CDR2 is SASEGT. CDR3 length: 14 amino acids.

The chain joins TRBV2 to TRBJ1-5; no clear D gene. The CDR3 totals 17 residues. V lost 5 bases and J lost 0, with 17 bases in between. CDR1 SNHLY and CDR2 FYNNEI come from the germline V gene. CDR3 loop: CASSPRGPGISNQPQHF. The CDR3 DNA reads as TGTGCCAGCAGTCCCCGAGGGCCTGGCATTAGCAATCAGCCCCAGCATTTT.

J is TRBJ1-1 and V is TRBV10-3, with D possibly being TRBD1 (6 bases). Trimming stripped 8 bases from V and 1 base from J, with 14 bases between. This CDR3 contains 14 residues. Per the germline V gene, CDR1 is ENHRY and CDR2 is SYGVKD. The CDR3 DNA reads TGTGCCATCCGGCAGATGGGGGCGAACACTGAAGCTTTCTTT. Translation: CAIRQMGANTEAFF.

This chain links TRBV5-8 with TRBJ2-5; TRBD1 agrees at 7 bases. The V and J ends lost 6 bases and 4 bases, in that order; junction bases with no gene match: 6. The CDR3 spans 13 residues. CDR1 SGHTS and CDR2 YDEGEE come from the germline V gene. CDR3 sequence reads: CASTLTGRETQYF. The CDR3 DNA sequence: TGTGCCAGCACCCTGACAGGGAGAGAGACCCAGTACTTC.

This clone was observed a handful of times. The chain uses TRBV5-1 and TRBJ1-2; TRBD1 is a possible D gene (6 bases). The CDR3 runs 13 residues. Germline values: CDR1 SGHRS, CDR2 YFSETQ. V lost 4 bases and J lost 4, with 11 bases in between. CDR3 bases: TGCGCCAGCAGCCCAGGGGCGAGCTATGGCTACACCTTC. Its protein is CASSPGASYGYTF.

The chain uses TRBV19 and TRBJ2-7; weak D call: TRBD2 (6 bases). Per germline, CDR1 LNHDA and CDR2 SQIVND (reference sequence). This CDR3 is 15 amino acids long. V shed 2 bases and J shed 0 bases, with 11 bases lying between them. The CDR3: CASSISQGGSYEQYF. Here the CDR3 DNA reads TGTGCCAGTAGTATATCGCAGGGAGGCTCCTACGAGCAGTACTTC.

J is TRBJ1-6 and V is TRBV10-1; D is perhaps TRBD1 (6 bases). The CDR3 totals 17 residues. The V end lost 7 bases, the J end lost 6 bases, and 22 bases lay between the germline ends. CDR1 is WNHNN, CDR2 SYGVQD, per germline (reference sequence). The CDR3 nucleotides are TGCGCCAGCACTCCCCTAAACCGGGACAATGCTAATTCACCCCTCCACTTT. It translates to CASTPLNRDNANSPLHF.

The chain employs TRBV10-2 and TRBJ2-5, with 7 bases aligning to TRBD2. The V gene end was trimmed by 4 bases and the J gene end by 4 bases; junction bases not matched to a gene: 3. Looked up from germline, CDR1 is WSHSY and CDR2 is SAAADI. This CDR3 is built from 13 residues. The CDR3 loop is CASSGGGLETQYF. CDR3 DNA: TGCGCCAGCAGTGGCGGGGGTTTAGAGACCCAGTACTTC.

The V and J genes are TRBV5-1 and TRBJ1-2; D is unresolved. Trimming left V 0 bases short and J 2 bases short, with 11 bases between. The CDR3 has 15 residues. Germline V gene lookup returns CDR1 SGHRS and CDR2 YFSETQ. CDR3 protein: CASSLGQASNYGYTF. The CDR3 coding sequence is TGCGCCAGCAGCTTGGGGCAGGCCTCAAACTATGGCTACACCTTC. The variable domain in full, with the rest retrieved from reference TRBV5-1 and TRBJ1-2, is KAGVTQTPRYLIKTRGQQVTLSCSPISGHRSVSWYQQTPGQGLQFLFEYFSETQRNKGNFPGRFSGRQFSNSRSEMNVSTLELGDSALYLCASSLGQASNYGYTFGSGTRLTVV.

The gene calls are TRBV7-2 and TRBJ1-5; D call uncertain. The CDR3 is 17 amino acids. Between the trimmed V and J ends, which lost 4 bases and 1 base, there was a span of 17 bases. Germline-derived CDR1 and CDR2 are SGHTA and FQGNSA. CDR3 protein: CASSSPGWGGSNQPQHF. The DNA of the CDR3 is TGTGCCAGCAGCTCCCCAGGATGGGGAGGAAGCAATCAGCCCCAGCATTTT.